Each of the 23 T cell receptor beta chains below was sequenced from the same sample in a study of blood T cell repertoires in COVID-19. Repertoires were generated with immunoSEQ multiplex PCR, while TCRdb's copy carries only in-frame clones and drops some. The sample lists 250,000 or so clones; 90% were seen once. Sequencing was performed on peripheral blood. The origin of the receptors is a woman in her sixties or seventies with COVID-19, enrolled during active disease.

The chain employs TRBV6-5 and TRBJ2-7, with 14 bases fitting TRBD2. Germline assignment: CDR1 MNHEY and CDR2 SVGAGI. V was pared by 4 bases and J by 5 bases, with 1 base of the junction left unmatched. The CDR3 covers 14 residues. The CDR3 loop is CASSSGLAGDEQYF. The CDR3, as DNA: TGTGCCAGCAGTTCGGGACTAGCGGGGGACGAGCAGTACTTC.

The chain couples TRBV6-2 or TRBV6-3 to TRBJ1-1; D is undetermined. Germline lookup yields CDR1 MNHEY and CDR2 SVGEGT. The CDR3 spans 13 residues. Between the trimmed V and J ends, which lost 2 bases and 8 bases, there was a span of 12 bases. The CDR3 here is CASSYAVQLEAFF. CDR3 DNA: TGTGCCAGCAGTTACGCGGTGCAGCTAGAAGCTTTCTTT.

This sequence joins TRBV3-1 (or the pseudogene TRBV3-2) and TRBJ1-1; 8 bases fit TRBD1. J lost 4 bases, V lost 5 bases, and 3 bases had no gene match. The CDR3 runs 13 residues. The germline gives CDR1 LGHDT, CDR2 YNNKEL (reference sequence). The CDR3 loop reads CASSSTGATEAFF. CDR3 sequence (DNA): TGTGCCAGCAGCTCGACAGGGGCCACTGAAGCTTTCTTT.

This clone was seen just once. The CDR3 nucleotides are TGTGCCAGCTCACCATTGGCGGGGTCTGGGGCCAACGTCCTGACTTTC. This sequence encodes CASSPLAGSGANVLTF. This sequence joins TRBV18 and TRBJ2-6; D possibly corresponds to TRBD2 (6 bases). The CDR3 is 16 amino acids. Germline lookup yields CDR1 KGHSH and CDR2 LQKENI. Trimming shortened V by 2 bases and J by 1 base, and 9 bases separated the two germline ends. Based on the CDR3 plus reference TRBV18 and TRBJ2-6, the full variable domain is NAGVMQNPRHLVRRRGQEARLRCSPMKGHSHVYWYRQLPEEGLKFMVYLQKENIIDESGMPKERFSAEFPKEGPSILRIQQVVRGDSAAYFCASSPLAGSGANVLTFGAGSRLTVL.

The rearrangement joins TRBV9 to TRBJ2-5; 9 bases fit TRBD1. CDR1 SGDLS and CDR2 YYNGEE come from the germline V gene. This CDR3 is built from 13 residues. J was trimmed by 4 bases and V by 3 bases; bases with no gene match: 1. CDR3 in amino acids: CASSAGQGETQYF. The CDR3 nucleotides are TGTGCCAGCAGCGCGGGACAGGGAGAGACCCAGTACTTC.

This rearrangement joins TRBV3-1 (or the pseudogene TRBV3-2) to TRBJ1-5; D is unresolved. This CDR3 region has 13 residues. The ends were cut back, 1 base at V and 5 bases at J, with 6 bases in the middle. The germline CDR1 and CDR2 sequences are LGHDT and YNNKEL (reference sequence). The chain's CDR3 is CASSQGLDQPQHF. As DNA, the CDR3 is TGTGCCAGCAGCCAAGGTCTTGATCAGCCCCAGCATTTT.

This clone was seen just once. J is TRBJ2-2 and V is TRBV19; 9 bases are shared with TRBD2. CDR1 is LNHDA and CDR2 is SQIVND in the germline V gene (reference sequence). The CDR3 contains 18 residues. The V segment lost 5 bases and the J segment 4 bases; nucleotides outside the gene matches: 14. The CDR3 sequence: CASSSQIMSGGTTGELFF. The CDR3 nucleotides are TGTGCCAGTAGTTCCCAAATAATGAGCGGGGGGACCACCGGGGAGCTGTTTTTT.

This clone was seen once. The chain carries TRBV7-8 and TRBJ1-3; D possibly corresponds to TRBD1 (5 bases). V was pared by 7 bases and J by 3 bases, with 16 bases between. The germline V gene encodes CDR1 SGHVS and CDR2 FQNEAQ. This CDR3 has 15 residues. In nucleotides, the CDR3 is TGTGCCAGCACCATCGGCAGGGTGGTTGGAAACACCATATATTTT. The encoded protein is CASTIGRVVGNTIYF. Based on the CDR3 plus reference TRBV7-8 and TRBJ1-3, the full variable domain is GAGVSQSPRYKVAKRGQDVALRCDPISGHVSLFWYQQALGQGPEFLTYFQNEAQLDKSGLPSDRFFAERPEGSVSTLKIQRTQQEDSAVYLCASTIGRVVGNTIYFGEGSWLTVV.

The rearrangement joins TRBV6-6 to TRBJ2-7; 8 bases line up with TRBD1. The trim removed 4 bases at V and 0 bases at J, leaving 2 bases unmatched. CDR3 length equals 14 residues. The V gene's germline CDR1 is MNHNY and CDR2 SVGAGI (reference sequence). The CDR3 sequence: CASSLTGGSYEQYF. Here the CDR3 DNA reads TGTGCCAGCAGTTTAACAGGGGGCTCCTACGAGCAGTACTTC.

This rearrangement joins TRBV5-1 to TRBJ1-1; 8 bases agree with TRBD1. Germline values: CDR1 SGHRS, CDR2 YFSETQ. This CDR3 contains 17 residues. V was pared by 2 bases and J by 0 bases, with 9 bases of the junction left unmatched. The CDR3 loop is CASSFYPKGQVNTEAFF. The CDR3 DNA follows: TGCGCCAGCAGCTTCTACCCTAAGGGACAGGTGAACACTGAAGCTTTCTTT.

CDR3 nucleotide sequence: TGCGCCAGCATCAGGCAGGGTACAAACACCATATATTTT. Residues: CASIRQGTNTIYF. The chain uses TRBV10-1 and TRBJ1-3, with D possibly TRBD1 on 5 matching bases. CDR1 WNHNN and CDR2 SYGVQD come from the germline V gene (reference sequence). The CDR3 has 13 amino acids. Trimming stripped 7 bases from V and 6 bases from J, with 13 bases between.

The chain couples TRBV4-3 to TRBJ2-7; 8 nucleotides line up with TRBD2. The CDR3 has 15 amino acids. CDR1 and CDR2 from the germline V gene are LGHNA and YSLEER. The J segment lost 3 bases and the V segment lost 1 base, leaving 5 bases of the junction unmatched. The CDR3 protein is CASSQGRGANYEQYF. The CDR3 DNA is TGCGCCAGCAGCCAAGGGCGGGGGGCGAACTACGAGCAGTACTTC.

The genes are TRBV5-4 and TRBJ2-2, with D perhaps TRBD2 (5 bases). CDR3 length: 14 residues. The V gene lost 3 bases and the J gene lost 3 bases, with 9 bases spanning the gap. Germline assignment: CDR1 SGHNT and CDR2 YYREEE (reference sequence). CDR3 loop: CASSWTLDTGELFF. As DNA, the CDR3 is TGTGCCAGCAGCTGGACTCTAGACACCGGGGAGCTGTTTTTT.

The chain has TRBV5-6 and TRBJ2-1; tentative D call: TRBD2 (6 bases). Germline lookup yields CDR1 SGHDT and CDR2 YYEEEE. V was clipped by 5 bases and J by 1 base, with 16 bases between them. The CDR3 contains 16 residues. CDR3: CASSRDRGNSYNEQFF. The CDR3 DNA reads TGTGCCAGCAGTCGAGATCGGGGGAATTCCTACAATGAGCAGTTCTTC.

V usage is TRBV19 and J usage is TRBJ1-6; D is possibly TRBD1 (5 bases). This CDR3 region has 15 residues. V lost 5 bases and J 9 bases, leaving 17 bases between the germline ends. Germline V gene lookup returns CDR1 LNHDA and CDR2 SQIVND (reference sequence). The CDR3 DNA is TGTGCCAGTAGTCCCCCTGGGAGGGGTCTTTCACCCCTCCACTTT. This encodes CASSPPGRGLSPLHF.

This chain links TRBV5-1 with TRBJ1-1; 9 bases map to TRBD1. Losses at the gene ends were 4 bases for V and 1 base for J; bases not matched to a gene: 5. CDR1 SGHRS and CDR2 YFSETQ come from the germline V gene. This CDR3 comprises 15 residues. CDR3 in DNA: TGCGCCAGCAGCCTTAGGGGACAGGGGAACACTGAAGCTTTCTTT. Protein product: CASSLRGQGNTEAFF.

J is TRBJ1-2 and V is TRBV6-2 or TRBV6-3; 9 bases align to TRBD1. V shed 0 bases, J shed 4 bases, and the junction held 0 bases outside the gene matches. The CDR3 is made up of 14 amino acids. CDR1 is MNHEY and CDR2 is SVGEGT in the germline V gene. The CDR3 DNA sequence: TGTGCCAGCAGTTACTCGACAGGGGGCTATGGCTACACCTTC. Translated, it gives CASSYSTGGYGYTF.

The chain links TRBV11-2 to TRBJ1-6, with a possible D match to TRBD1 (5 bases). The CDR3 length is 15 residues. Germline V gene sequence: CDR1 SGHAT, CDR2 FQNNGV. V gave up 1 base and J gave up 9 bases, with 13 bases separating them. The CDR3 reads CASSLGRQGSSPLHF. The DNA of the CDR3 is TGTGCCAGCAGCTTAGGACGCCAGGGATCTTCACCCCTCCACTTT.

This clone was detected only a few times. J is TRBJ1-2 and V is TRBV7-2; D is perhaps TRBD1 (6 bases). CDR1 is SGHTA, CDR2 FQGNSA, per germline. The length of the CDR3 is 17 residues. With 5 bases removed from V and 0 bases from J, the gap between germline ends came to 19 bases. The CDR3 sequence is CASSHPPGGAPNYGYTF. DNA for the CDR3: TGTGCCAGCAGCCACCCACCGGGGGGGGCGCCTAACTATGGCTACACCTTC.

The V call is TRBV19, the J call TRBJ1-1; D uncertain. V lost 5 bases to trimming and J lost 1 base, with 2 bases between them. This CDR3 contains 11 residues. The V gene's germline CDR1 is LNHDA and CDR2 SQIVND (reference sequence). CDR3 amino acids: CASSRNTEAFF. The CDR3 nucleotides read TGTGCCAGTAGTCGGAACACTGAAGCTTTCTTT.

The chain has TRBV27 and TRBJ2-7, with 7 bases identical to TRBD2. Trimming at V came to 5 bases and at J to 2 bases, leaving 6 bases not matched to a gene. The CDR3 totals 14 residues. Per the germline V gene, CDR1 is MNHEY and CDR2 is SMNVEV (reference sequence). CDR3 sequence (DNA): TGTGCCAGCAGTCCGCCGGGACTAACCTACGAGCAGTACTTC. This encodes CASSPPGLTYEQYF.

This chain links TRBV19 with TRBJ1-5; 7 bases are a match to TRBD1. The germline CDR1 and CDR2 sequences are LNHDA and SQIVND (reference sequence). J was trimmed by 1 base and V by 5 bases; bases with no gene match: 8. CDR3 length equals 16 residues. The CDR3 here is CASSPGGGPSNQPQHF. The DNA for the CDR3 is TGTGCCAGTAGTCCCGGAGGGGGCCCGAGCAATCAGCCCCAGCATTTT.

The genes are TRBV5-4 and TRBJ2-1; 7 bases align to TRBD2. The ends lost 2 bases at V and 0 bases at J; junction bases unmatched: 8. The CDR3 runs to 17 residues. CDR1 is SGHNT and CDR2 is YYREEE in the germline V gene (reference sequence). The chain's CDR3 is CASSFGGGASSYNEQFF. DNA for the CDR3: TGTGCCAGCAGCTTTGGCGGGGGAGCGAGCTCCTACAATGAGCAGTTCTTC.